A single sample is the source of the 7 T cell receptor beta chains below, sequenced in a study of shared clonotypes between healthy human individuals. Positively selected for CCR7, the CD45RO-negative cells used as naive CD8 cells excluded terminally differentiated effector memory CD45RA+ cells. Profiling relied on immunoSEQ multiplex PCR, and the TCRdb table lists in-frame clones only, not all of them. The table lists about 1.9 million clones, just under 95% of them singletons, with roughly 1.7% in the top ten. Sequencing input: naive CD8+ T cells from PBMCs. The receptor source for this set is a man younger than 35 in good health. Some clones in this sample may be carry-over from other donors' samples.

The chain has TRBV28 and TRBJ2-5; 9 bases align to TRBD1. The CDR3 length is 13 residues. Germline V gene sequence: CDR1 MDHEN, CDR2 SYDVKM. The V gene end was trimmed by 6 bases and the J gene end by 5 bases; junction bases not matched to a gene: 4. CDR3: CASSKQGAETQYF. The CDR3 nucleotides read TGTGCCAGCAGCAAACAGGGGGCGGAGACCCAGTACTTC.

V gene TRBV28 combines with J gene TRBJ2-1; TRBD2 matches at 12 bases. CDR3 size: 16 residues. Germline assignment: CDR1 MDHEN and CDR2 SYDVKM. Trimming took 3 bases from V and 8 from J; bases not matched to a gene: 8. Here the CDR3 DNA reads TGTGCCAGCAGTTTGGGAACTAGCGGGAGGTGGTATGAGCAGTTCTTC. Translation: CASSLGTSGRWYEQFF. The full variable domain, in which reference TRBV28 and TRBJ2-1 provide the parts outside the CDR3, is DVKVTQSSRYLVKRTGEKVFLECVQDMDHENMFWYRQDPGLGLRLIYFSYDVKMKEKGDIPEGYSVSREKKERFSLILESASTNQTSMYLCASSLGTSGRWYEQFFGPGTRLTVL.

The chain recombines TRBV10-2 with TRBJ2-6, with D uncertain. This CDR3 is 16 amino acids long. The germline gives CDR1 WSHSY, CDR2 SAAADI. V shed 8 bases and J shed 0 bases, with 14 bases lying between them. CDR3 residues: CASLGTALSGANVLTF. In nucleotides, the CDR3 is TGCGCCAGCCTAGGAACAGCCCTCTCTGGGGCCAACGTCCTGACTTTC.

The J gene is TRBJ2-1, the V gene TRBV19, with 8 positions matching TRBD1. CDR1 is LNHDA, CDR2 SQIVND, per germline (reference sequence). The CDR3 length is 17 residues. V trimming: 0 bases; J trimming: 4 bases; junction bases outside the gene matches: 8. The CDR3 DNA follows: TGTGCCAGTAGTATAGATCTCTGGACAGGGCTATACAATGAGCAGTTCTTC. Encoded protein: CASSIDLWTGLYNEQFF.

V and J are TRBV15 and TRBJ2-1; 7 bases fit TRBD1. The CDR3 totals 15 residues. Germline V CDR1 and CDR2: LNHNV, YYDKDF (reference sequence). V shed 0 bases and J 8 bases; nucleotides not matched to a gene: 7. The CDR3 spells CATSRDRGWFDEQFF. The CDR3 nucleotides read TGTGCCACCAGCAGAGACAGGGGGTGGTTCGATGAGCAGTTCTTC. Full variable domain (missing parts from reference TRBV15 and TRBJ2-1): DAMVIQNPRYQVTQFGKPVTLSCSQTLNHNVMYWYQQKSSQAPKLLFHYYDKDFNNEADTPDNFQSRRPNTSFCFLDIRSPGLGDTAMYLCATSRDRGWFDEQFFGPGTRLTVL.

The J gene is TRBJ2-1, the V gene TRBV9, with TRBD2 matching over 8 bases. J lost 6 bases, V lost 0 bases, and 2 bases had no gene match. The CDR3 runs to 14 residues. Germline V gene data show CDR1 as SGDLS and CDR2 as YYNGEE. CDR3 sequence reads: CASSVDGTSNEQFF. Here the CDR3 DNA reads TGTGCCAGCAGCGTAGACGGGACTAGCAATGAGCAGTTCTTC.

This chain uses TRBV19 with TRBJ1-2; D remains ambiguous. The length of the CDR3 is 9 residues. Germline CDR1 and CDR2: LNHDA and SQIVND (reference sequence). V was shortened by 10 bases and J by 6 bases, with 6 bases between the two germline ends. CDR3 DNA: TGTGCCACTAGGGATGGCTACACCTTC. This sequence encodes CATRDGYTF.